This is a list of T cell receptor beta chains from one sample in a study of PD-1 blockade in classical Hodgkin lymphoma. The method was immunoSEQ multiplex PCR; TCRdb's version includes in-frame clones alone and lacks a portion of them. The table shows 100,000 or so clones, with approximately 90% occurring only once. Here the sequenced sample was peripheral blood mononuclear cells (PBMCs), taken before the fourth cycle of nivolumab. The receptors come from a human donor with classical Hodgkin lymphoma. CDR3s include the opening cysteine and the closing phenylalanine or tryptophan.

v_call,cdr3_aa
TRBV10-1,CASRRDSLPDNSPLHF
TRBV5-5,CASRRTGTASYEQYF
TRBV5-5,CASSFQRDRGDEQYF
TRBV7-6,CASSLRGRSTDTGELFF
TRBV7-2,CASSLVTGYEQYF
TRBV6-1,CASSEGQGLGSPLHF
TRBV7-6,CASSYRQTRGLGETQYF
TRBV5-5,CASSAAADQPQHF
TRBV6-5,CASSSGETQYF
TRBV7-9,CASRLPTGAGTDTQYF
TRBV6-5,CASSRGASKTPLHF
TRBV30,CAWSGGGSGEQYF
TRBV7-3,CASSRGQGGVNEQFF
TRBV7-6,CASSPPGGDTQYF
TRBV7-9,CASSTRGNWETQYF
TRBV7-9,CASSRDGGLYGYTF
TRBV7-2,CASSLDLWGGENQETQYF
TRBV4-2,CASSQQGQGSGANVLTF
TRBV7-2,CASSLAGTGGFNEQFF
TRBV7-8,CASRAGLWSNQPQHF
TRBV2,CAIWTETYEQYF
TRBV7-6,CASSPGTANTEAFF
TRBV14,CASSASGLGPQHF
TRBV25-1,CASSFQAYNEQFF
TRBV10-1,CASSESAGSNTEAFF
TRBV19,CASSIRGGRTEAFF
TRBV6-6,CASSYSWGQRSPLHF
TRBV14,CASSPGWTQYF
TRBV5-4,CASSLAHMGLQADTQYF
TRBV5-5,CASSLDPLVRRPQHF
TRBV2,CASSGDRAEKLFF
TRBV7-2,CASSLEVSYGYTF
TRBV23-1,CASRNRDTRLYSNQPQHF
TRBV16,CASSQSGATNEKLFF
TRBV27,CASSFSHRGRGEKLFF
TRBV2,CASGGTAYNSPLHF
TRBV7-2,CASSPRGGGINQPQHF
TRBV7-2,CASSLGHGNGEKLFF
TRBV28,CASSFIAKNIQYF
TRBV2,CASQLVENSPLHF
TRBV19,CASSIVDGAYEQYF
TRBV4-2,CASSQTGTGSTDTQYF
TRBV7-6,CASSFLPYVGPLHF
TRBV29-1,CSAADRGPNQPQHF
TRBV23-1,CASSQGRTWEKLFF
TRBV18,CASSRTGTDTQYF
TRBV6-5,CASSYDLSEGYTF